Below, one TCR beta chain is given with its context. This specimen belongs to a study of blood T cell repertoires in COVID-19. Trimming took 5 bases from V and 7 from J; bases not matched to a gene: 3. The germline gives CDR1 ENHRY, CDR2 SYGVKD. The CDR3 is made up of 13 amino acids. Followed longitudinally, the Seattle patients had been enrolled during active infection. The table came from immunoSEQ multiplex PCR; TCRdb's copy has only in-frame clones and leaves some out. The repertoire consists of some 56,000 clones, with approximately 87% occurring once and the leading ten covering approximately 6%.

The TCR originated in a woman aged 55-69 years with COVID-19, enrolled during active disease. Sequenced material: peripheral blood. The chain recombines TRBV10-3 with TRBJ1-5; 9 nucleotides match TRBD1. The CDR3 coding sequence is TGTGCCATCAGTAGGACAGGGGAGCAGCCCCAGCATTTT. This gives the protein CAISRTGEQPQHF.